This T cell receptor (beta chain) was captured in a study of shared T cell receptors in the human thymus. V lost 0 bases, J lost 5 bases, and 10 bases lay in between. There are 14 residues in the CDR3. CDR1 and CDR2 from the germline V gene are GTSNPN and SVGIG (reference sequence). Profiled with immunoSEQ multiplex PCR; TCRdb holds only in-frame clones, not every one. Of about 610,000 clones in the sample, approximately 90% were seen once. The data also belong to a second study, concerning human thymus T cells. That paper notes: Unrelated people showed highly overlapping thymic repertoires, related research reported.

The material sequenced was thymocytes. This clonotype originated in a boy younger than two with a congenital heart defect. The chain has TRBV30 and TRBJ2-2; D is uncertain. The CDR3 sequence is CAWSVRLRTGELFF. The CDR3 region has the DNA TGTGCCTGGAGTGTACGTCTTCGGACCGGGGAGCTGTTTTTT.